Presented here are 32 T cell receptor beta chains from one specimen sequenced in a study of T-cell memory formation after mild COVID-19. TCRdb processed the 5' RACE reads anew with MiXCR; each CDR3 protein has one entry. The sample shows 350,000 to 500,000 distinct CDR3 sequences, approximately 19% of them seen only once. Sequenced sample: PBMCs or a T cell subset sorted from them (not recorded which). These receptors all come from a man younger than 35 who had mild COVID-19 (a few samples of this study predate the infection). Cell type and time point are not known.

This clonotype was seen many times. The CDR3 DNA sequence: TGTGCCAGCTCACCACAGACGGGACAGGGGGCGGGCACTGAAGCTTTCTTT. Translating it yields CASSPQTGQGAGTEAFF. The V call is TRBV18, the J call TRBJ1-1; 12 nucleotides align to TRBD1. The junction had 7 bases not matched to a gene; V was cut back by 1 base and J by 4 bases. This CDR3 is 17 amino acids long. Germline CDR1 KGHSH, CDR2 LQKENI. Combining the CDR3 with reference TRBV18 and TRBJ1-1 gives the whole variable domain NAGVMQNPRHLVRRRGQEARLRCSPMKGHSHVYWYRQLPEEGLKFMVYLQKENIIDESGMPKERFSAEFPKEGPSILRIQQVVRGDSAAYFCASSPQTGQGAGTEAFFGQGTRLTVV.

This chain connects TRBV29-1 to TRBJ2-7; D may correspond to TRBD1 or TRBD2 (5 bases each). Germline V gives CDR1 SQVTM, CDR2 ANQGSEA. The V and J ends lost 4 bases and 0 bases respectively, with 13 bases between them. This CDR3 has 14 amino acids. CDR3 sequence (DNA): TGCAGCGTTGTTGGTGGGGGATTCTCCTACGAGCAGTACTTC. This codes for CSVVGGGFSYEQYF.

The CDR3 loop reads CASSDRFGTQYF. In DNA, the CDR3 is TGTGCCAGCAGTGACAGGTTTGGAACCCAGTACTTC. The V call is TRBV12-3 or TRBV12-4, the J call TRBJ2-5; maybe TRBD1 (6 bases). This CDR3 is 12 amino acids long. V was cut by 5 bases and J by 8 bases, with 12 bases left in between.

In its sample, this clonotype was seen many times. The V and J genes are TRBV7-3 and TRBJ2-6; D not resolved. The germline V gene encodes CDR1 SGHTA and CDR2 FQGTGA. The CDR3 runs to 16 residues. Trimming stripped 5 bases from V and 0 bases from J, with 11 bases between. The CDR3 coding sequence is TGTGCCAGCAGCCCCAATGGGGTCTCTGGGGCCAACGTCCTGACTTTC. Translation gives CASSPNGVSGANVLTF.

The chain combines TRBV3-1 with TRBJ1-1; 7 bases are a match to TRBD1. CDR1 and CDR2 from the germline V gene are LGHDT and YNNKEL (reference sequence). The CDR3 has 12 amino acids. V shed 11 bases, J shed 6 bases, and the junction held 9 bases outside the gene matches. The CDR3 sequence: CASRGDSPEAFF. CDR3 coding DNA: TGTGCCTCCAGGGGGGACTCTCCTGAAGCTTTCTTT.

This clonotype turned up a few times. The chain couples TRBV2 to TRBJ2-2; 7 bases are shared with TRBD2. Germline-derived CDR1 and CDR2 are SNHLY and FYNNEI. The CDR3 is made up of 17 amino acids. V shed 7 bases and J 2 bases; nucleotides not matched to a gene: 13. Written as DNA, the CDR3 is TGTGCCAGCATGAACCCCCTCGGGACTATTAACACCGGGGAGCTGTTTTTT. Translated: CASMNPLGTINTGELFF.

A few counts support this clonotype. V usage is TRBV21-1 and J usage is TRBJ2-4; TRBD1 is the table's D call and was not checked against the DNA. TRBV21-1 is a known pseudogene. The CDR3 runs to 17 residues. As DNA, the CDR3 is TGTGCCAGCAGCCGCCGGGACAGGACCACCTCCAAAAACATTCAGTACTTC. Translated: CASSRRDRTTSKNIQYF.

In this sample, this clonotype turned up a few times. The CDR3 loop is CASSLSGYETQYF. CDR3 sequence (DNA): TGTGCCAGCAGCTTATCGGGGTACGAGACCCAGTACTTC. The rearrangement joins TRBV7-9 to TRBJ2-5, with D perhaps matching TRBD2 (5 bases). The germline V gene encodes CDR1 SEHNR and CDR2 FQNEAQ (reference sequence). CDR3 length: 13 amino acids. Deletions cut 2 bases from V and 5 bases from J, with 9 bases between.

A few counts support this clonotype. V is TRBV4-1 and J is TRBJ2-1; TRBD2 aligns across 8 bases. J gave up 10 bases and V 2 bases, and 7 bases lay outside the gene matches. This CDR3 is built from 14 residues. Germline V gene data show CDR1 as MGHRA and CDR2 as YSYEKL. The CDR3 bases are TGCGCCAGCAGCCAAATAGCGGGGCGGTACGAGCAGTTCTTC. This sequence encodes CASSQIAGRYEQFF.

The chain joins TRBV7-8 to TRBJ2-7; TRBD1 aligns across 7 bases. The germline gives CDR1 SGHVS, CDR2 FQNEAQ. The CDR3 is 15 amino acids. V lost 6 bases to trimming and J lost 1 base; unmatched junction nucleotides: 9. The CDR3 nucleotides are TGTGCCAGCAGTCTGATCTGGGACAGTTCCTACGAGCAGTACTTC. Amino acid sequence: CASSLIWDSSYEQYF.

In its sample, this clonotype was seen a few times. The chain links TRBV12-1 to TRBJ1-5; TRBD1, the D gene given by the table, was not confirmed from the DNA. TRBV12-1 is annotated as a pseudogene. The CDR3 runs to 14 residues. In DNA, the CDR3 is TGTGCCAGCAGCTTTGGGGGGGTTAGACAGCCCCAGCATTTT. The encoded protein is CASSFGGVRQPQHF.

This CDR3 reads CASVGQGSEAFF. CDR3 sequence (DNA): TGTGCCAGCGTCGGACAGGGGTCTGAAGCTTTCTTT. The rearrangement links TRBV19 to TRBJ1-1; 9 bases align to TRBD1. The CDR3 has 12 amino acids. The junction had 5 bases not matched to a gene; V was cut back by 9 bases and J by 6 bases. The V gene's germline CDR1 is LNHDA and CDR2 SQIVND (reference sequence). The whole variable domain, filled in from reference TRBV19 and TRBJ1-1, reads DGGITQSPKYLFRKEGQNVTLSCEQNLNHDAMYWYRQDPGQGLRLIYYSQIVNDFQKGDIAEGYSVSREKKESFPLTVTSAQKNPTAFYLCASVGQGSEAFFGQGTRLTVV.

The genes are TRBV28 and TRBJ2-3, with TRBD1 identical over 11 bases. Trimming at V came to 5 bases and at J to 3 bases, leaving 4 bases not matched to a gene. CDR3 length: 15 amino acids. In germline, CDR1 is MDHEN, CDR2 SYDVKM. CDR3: CASSIGTGGTDTQYF. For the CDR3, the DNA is TGTGCCAGCAGTATCGGGACAGGGGGAACAGATACGCAGTATTTT.

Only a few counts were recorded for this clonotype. The chain's CDR3 is CASSLAGERNTGELFF. The CDR3 nucleotides are TGTGCCAGCAGCTTAGCGGGGGAGAGGAACACCGGGGAGCTGTTTTTT. V usage is TRBV7-3 and J usage is TRBJ2-2; 7 bases line up with TRBD2. There are 16 residues in the CDR3. The germline CDR1 and CDR2 sequences are SGHTA and FQGTGA. V dropped 2 bases and J dropped 1; count of bases not matched to a gene: 4.

The CDR3 DNA sequence: TGCAGTGCTAGAGAGTTTAGGAATCAGCCCCAGCATTTT. Translation gives CSAREFRNQPQHF. The chain has TRBV20-1 and TRBJ1-5; D call uncertain. The germline V gene encodes CDR1 DFQATT and CDR2 SNEGSKA (reference sequence). Deletions cut 0 bases from V and 4 bases from J, with 7 bases between. This CDR3 is built from 13 residues.

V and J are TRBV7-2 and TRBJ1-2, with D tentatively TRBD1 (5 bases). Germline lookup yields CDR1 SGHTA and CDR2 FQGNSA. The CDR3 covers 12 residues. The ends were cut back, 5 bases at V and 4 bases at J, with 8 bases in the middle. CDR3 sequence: CASSPTAYGYTF. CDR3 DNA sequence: TGTGCCAGCAGCCCGACAGCCTATGGCTACACCTTC.

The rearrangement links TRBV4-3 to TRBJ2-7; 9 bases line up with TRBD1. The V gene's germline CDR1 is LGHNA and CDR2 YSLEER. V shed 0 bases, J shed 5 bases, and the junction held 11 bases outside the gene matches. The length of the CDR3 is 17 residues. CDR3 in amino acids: CASSQDPVGTGYHEQYF. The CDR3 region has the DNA TGCGCCAGCAGCCAAGACCCGGTAGGGACAGGGTACCACGAGCAGTACTTC.

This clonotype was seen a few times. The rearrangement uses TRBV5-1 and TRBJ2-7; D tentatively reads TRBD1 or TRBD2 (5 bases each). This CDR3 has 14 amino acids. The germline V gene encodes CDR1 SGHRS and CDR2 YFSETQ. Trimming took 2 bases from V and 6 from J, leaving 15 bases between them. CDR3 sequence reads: CASSFSGSGGEQYV. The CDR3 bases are TGCGCCAGCAGCTTCTCCGGGTCTGGGGGCGAGCAGTACGTC.

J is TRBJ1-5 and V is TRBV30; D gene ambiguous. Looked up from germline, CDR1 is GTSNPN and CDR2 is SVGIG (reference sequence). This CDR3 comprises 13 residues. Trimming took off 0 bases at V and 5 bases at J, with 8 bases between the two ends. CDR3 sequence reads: CAWSVHGDQPQHF. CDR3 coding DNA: TGTGCCTGGAGTGTACATGGGGATCAGCCCCAGCATTTT.

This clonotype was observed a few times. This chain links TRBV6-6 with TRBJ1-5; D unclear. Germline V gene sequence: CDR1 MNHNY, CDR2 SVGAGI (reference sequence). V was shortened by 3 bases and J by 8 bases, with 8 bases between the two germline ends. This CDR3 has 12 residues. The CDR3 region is CASSYAAEPQHF. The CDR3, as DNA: TGTGCCAGCAGTTATGCGGCGGAGCCCCAGCATTTT.

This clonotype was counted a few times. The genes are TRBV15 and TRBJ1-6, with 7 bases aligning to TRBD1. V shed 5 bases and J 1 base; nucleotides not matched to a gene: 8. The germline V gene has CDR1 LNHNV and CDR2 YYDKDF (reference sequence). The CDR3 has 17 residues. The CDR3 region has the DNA TGTGCCACCAGCGGGTGGACAGGAGCTTCCTATAATTCACCCCTCCACTTT. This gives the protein CATSGWTGASYNSPLHF. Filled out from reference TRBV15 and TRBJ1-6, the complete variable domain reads DAMVIQNPRYQVTQFGKPVTLSCSQTLNHNVMYWYQQKSSQAPKLLFHYYDKDFNNEADTPDNFQSRRPNTSFCFLDIRSPGLGDTAMYLCATSGWTGASYNSPLHFGNGTRLTVT.

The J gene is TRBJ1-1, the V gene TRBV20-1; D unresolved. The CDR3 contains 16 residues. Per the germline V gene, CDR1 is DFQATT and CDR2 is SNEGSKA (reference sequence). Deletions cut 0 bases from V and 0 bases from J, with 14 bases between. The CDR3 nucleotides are TGCAGTGCTAGAGATCGGAGAGAGGTTGTGAACACTGAAGCTTTCTTT. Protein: CSARDRREVVNTEAFF.

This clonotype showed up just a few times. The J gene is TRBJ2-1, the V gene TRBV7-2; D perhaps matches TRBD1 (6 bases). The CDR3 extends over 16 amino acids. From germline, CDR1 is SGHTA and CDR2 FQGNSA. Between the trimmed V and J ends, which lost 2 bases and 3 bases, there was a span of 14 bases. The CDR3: CASSLSVGQSYNEQFF. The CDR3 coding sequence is TGTGCCAGCAGCTTATCGGTTGGACAGAGCTACAATGAGCAGTTCTTC. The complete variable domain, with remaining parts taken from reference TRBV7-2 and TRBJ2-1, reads GAGVSQSPSNKVTEKGKDVELRCDPISGHTALYWYRQSLGQGLEFLIYFQGNSAPDKSGLPSDRFSAERTGGSVSTLTIQRTQQEDSAVYLCASSLSVGQSYNEQFFGPGTRLTVL.

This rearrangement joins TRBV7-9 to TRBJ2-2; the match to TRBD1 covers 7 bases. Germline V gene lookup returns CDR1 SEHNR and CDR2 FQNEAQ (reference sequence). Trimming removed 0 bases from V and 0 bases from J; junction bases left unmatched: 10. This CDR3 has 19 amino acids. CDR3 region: CASSLAVLPGQTNTGELFF. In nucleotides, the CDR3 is TGTGCCAGCAGCTTAGCGGTCCTCCCGGGACAGACGAACACCGGGGAGCTGTTTTTT.

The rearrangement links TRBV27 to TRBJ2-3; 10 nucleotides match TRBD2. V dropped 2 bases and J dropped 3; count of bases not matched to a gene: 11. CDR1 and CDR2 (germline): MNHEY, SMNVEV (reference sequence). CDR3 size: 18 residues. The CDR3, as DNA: TGTGCCAGCAGTTTACGGCTAGCGGGGGCGCCCAGGACAGATACGCAGTATTTT. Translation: CASSLRLAGAPRTDTQYF.

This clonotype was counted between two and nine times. This CDR3 reads CASSFPPGDRGYEQYF. For the CDR3, the DNA is TGCGCCAGCAGCTTCCCTCCTGGGGACAGGGGTTACGAGCAGTACTTC. The chain combines TRBV5-1 with TRBJ2-7; 10 bases match TRBD1. Unmatched junction bases numbered 9, after V lost 2 bases and J lost 4 bases. CDR1 and CDR2 (germline): SGHRS, YFSETQ. The CDR3 consists of 16 residues.

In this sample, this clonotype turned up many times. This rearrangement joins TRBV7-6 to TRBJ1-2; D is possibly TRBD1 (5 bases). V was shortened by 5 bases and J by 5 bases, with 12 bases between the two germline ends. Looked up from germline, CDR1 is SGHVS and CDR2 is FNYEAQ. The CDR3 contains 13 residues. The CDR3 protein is CASSPGGTYGYTF. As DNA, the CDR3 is TGTGCCAGCAGCCCGGGGGGGACGTATGGCTACACCTTC.

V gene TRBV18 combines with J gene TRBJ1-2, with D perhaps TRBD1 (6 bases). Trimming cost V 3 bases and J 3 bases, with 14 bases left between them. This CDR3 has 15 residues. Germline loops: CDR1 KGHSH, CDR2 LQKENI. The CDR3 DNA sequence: TGTGCCAGCTCACCCGGTGGGGGGCTCTACTATGGCTACACCTTC. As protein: CASSPGGGLYYGYTF.

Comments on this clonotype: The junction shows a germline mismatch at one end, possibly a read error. In nucleotides, the CDR3 is TGCGCCAGCAGCCAAGATTCGGGGGACACCTGGGAGCTGTTTTTT. It codes for CASSQDSGDTWELFF. The rearrangement links TRBV4-1 to TRBJ2-2, with D perhaps given as TRBD1 or TRBD2 (6 bases each). The CDR3 runs to 15 residues. CDR1 is MGHRA, CDR2 YSYEKL, per germline.

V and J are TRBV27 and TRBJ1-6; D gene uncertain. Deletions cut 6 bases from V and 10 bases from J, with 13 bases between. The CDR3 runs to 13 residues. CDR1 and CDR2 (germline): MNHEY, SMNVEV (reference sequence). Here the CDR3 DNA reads TGTGCCAGCAGACTCGACATGTGGTCACCCCTCCACTTT. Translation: CASRLDMWSPLHF.

CDR3: CAIRPRDSSYNEQFF. The CDR3 bases are TGTGCCATCCGCCCCCGGGACAGCTCCTACAATGAGCAGTTCTTC. The chain joins TRBV10-3 to TRBJ2-1; 7 positions match TRBD1. CDR1 is ENHRY, CDR2 SYGVKD, per germline. The J segment lost 0 bases and the V segment lost 8 bases, leaving 7 bases of the junction unmatched. The CDR3 sequence is 15 residues long.

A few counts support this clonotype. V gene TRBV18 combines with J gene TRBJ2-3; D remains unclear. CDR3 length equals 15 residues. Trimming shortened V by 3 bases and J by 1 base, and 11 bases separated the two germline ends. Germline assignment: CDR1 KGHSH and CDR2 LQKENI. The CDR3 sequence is CASSPGITGTDTQYF. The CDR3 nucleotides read TGTGCCAGCTCACCGGGGATCACCGGCACAGATACGCAGTATTTT.